These 16 T cell receptor beta chains share one sample of origin, sequenced in a study of breast tumors, draining lymph nodes, adjacent tissues. Breast cancer patients provided tissue from their axillary draining lymph nodes. One entry per CDR3 protein, called by TCRdb with MiXCR from the multiplex PCR reads. The table records about 180,000 distinct CDR3 sequences, around 35% of them present only once. The source material was axillary lymph node tissue. These receptors were obtained from a female donor with breast cancer. Some clones in this sample may be carry-over from other donors' samples.

This clonotype was seen at least ten times. The chain combines TRBV30 with TRBJ2-7, with D possibly TRBD2 on 5 matching bases. CDR3 size: 13 residues. The V and J ends lost 0 bases and 1 base respectively, with 7 bases between them. Germline V lookup: CDR1 GTSNPN, CDR2 SVGIG (reference sequence). CDR3 in DNA: TGTGCCTGGAGTGTCGGGGAGTCCTACGAGCAGTACTTC. This translates into CAWSVGESYEQYF.

This clonotype was picked up many times. The rearrangement joins TRBV20-1 to TRBJ2-7; 10 bases agree with TRBD2. Germline V gene sequence: CDR1 DFQATT, CDR2 SNEGSKA (reference sequence). Trimming took 0 bases from V and 3 from J; bases not matched to a gene: 5. This CDR3 has 15 amino acids. CDR3 amino acids: CSAREGTSVGYEQYF. CDR3 bases: TGCAGTGCTAGAGAAGGGACTAGCGTGGGCTACGAGCAGTACTTC.

There are many counts of this clonotype. V is TRBV3-1 and J is TRBJ2-7, with D perhaps matching TRBD1 (7 bases). The V gene lost 4 bases and the J gene lost 9 bases, with 19 bases spanning the gap. The CDR3 runs 14 residues. Germline V gives CDR1 LGHDT, CDR2 YNNKEL (reference sequence). The CDR3 protein is CASSPFGGGSVQYF. The CDR3 region has the DNA TGTGCCAGCAGCCCGTTTGGAGGGGGCAGTGTGCAGTACTTC.

On this clonotype itself: One end of the junction fails to match germline, which may point to a read error. V is TRBV19 and J is TRBJ2-1, with 9 bases aligning to TRBD2. The CDR3 totals 14 residues. Germline V gene data show CDR1 as LNHDA and CDR2 as SQIVND (reference sequence). Here the CDR3 DNA reads TGTGTCAGTAGTTGGGCGGGGGGGAGCTATAAGCAGTTCTTC. Its protein is CVSSWAGGSYKQFF.

V usage is TRBV9 and J usage is TRBJ2-7; no reliable D call. The length of the CDR3 is 13 residues. V was pared by 4 bases and J by 3 bases, with 11 bases between. CDR1 is SGDLS and CDR2 is YYNGEE in the germline V gene. The chain's CDR3 is CASSPDGDYEQYF. The CDR3 bases are TGTGCCAGCAGCCCCGACGGTGACTACGAGCAGTACTTC.

DNA of the CDR3: TGTGCCAGCAGTGGTGGGACTAGCGGGGCTCTTTCTTACAATGAGCAGTTCTTC. Its protein is CASSGGTSGALSYNEQFF. The chain employs TRBV2 and TRBJ2-1; 13 bases map to TRBD2. In germline, CDR1 is SNHLY, CDR2 FYNNEI. The CDR3 runs to 18 residues. Losses at the gene ends were 4 bases for V and 4 bases for J; bases not matched to a gene: 10.

This clonotype was seen many times. The chain links TRBV4-1 to TRBJ2-5; 7 nucleotides agree with TRBD1. The V gene's germline CDR1 is MGHRA and CDR2 YSYEKL. This CDR3 comprises 16 residues. V was pared by 4 bases and J by 5 bases, with 13 bases of the junction left unmatched. In DNA form, the CDR3 reads TGCGCCAGCAGCCTCCCACAAGGACAGGTTCAGGAGACCCAGTACTTC. Protein product: CASSLPQGQVQETQYF.

With regard to this clonotype: A much larger clonotype is one base distant, so this may be a read error. The rearrangement uses TRBV28 and TRBJ1-3; no firm D call. CDR1 and CDR2 from the germline V gene are MDHEN and SYDVKM. Trimming removed 5 bases at V and 15 bases at J, with 17 bases between. CDR3 size: 12 residues. CDR3 in amino acids: CASSPGEFATYF. The CDR3 coding sequence is TGTGCCAGCAGTCCCGGGGAGTTCGCCACATATTTT.

This clonotype was seen ten or more times. The rearrangement links TRBV28 to TRBJ1-3; D unclear. From germline, CDR1 is MDHEN and CDR2 SYDVKM. Trimming took off 6 bases at V and 0 bases at J, with 9 bases between the two ends. The CDR3 has 14 residues. Written as DNA, the CDR3 is TGTGCCAGCAGGGCACAAGGCTCTGGAAACACCATATATTTT. Amino acids: CASRAQGSGNTIYF.

This clonotype has ten or more counts. CDR3 DNA sequence: TGCGCCAGCAGCAAGGACGTTAGCACAGATACGCAGTATTTT. It codes for CASSKDVSTDTQYF. The chain joins TRBV5-1 to TRBJ2-3, with no clear D. Per the germline V gene, CDR1 is SGHRS and CDR2 is YFSETQ. Trimming left V 4 bases short and J 0 bases short, with 9 bases between. The CDR3 consists of 14 residues.

This clonotype was observed a handful of times. A much bigger clone sits one base away, suggesting this may be a read error. CDR3: CASSLDLATQETQYF. The CDR3 DNA reads TGTGCCAGCAGCTTAGATCTGGCCACACAAGAGACCCAGTACTTC. V usage is TRBV11-2 and J usage is TRBJ2-5; no clear D. Trimming stripped 0 bases from V and 2 bases from J, with 10 bases between. This CDR3 comprises 15 residues. Germline CDR1 and CDR2: SGHAT and FQNNGV.

The chain uses TRBV29-1 and TRBJ2-5; 12 bases fit TRBD2. The germline gives CDR1 SQVTM, CDR2 ANQGSEA. This CDR3 spans 14 amino acids. The V segment lost 7 bases and the J segment 3 bases; nucleotides outside the gene matches: 6. In DNA, the CDR3 is TGCAGCGCGTGGACTAGCGGGGATAAAGAGACCCAGTACTTC. It specifies CSAWTSGDKETQYF.

This sequence joins TRBV27 and TRBJ2-5; a possible D gene is TRBD1 (5 bases). CDR1 is MNHEY and CDR2 is SMNVEV in the germline V gene (reference sequence). Trimming took off 5 bases at V and 7 bases at J, with 20 bases between the two ends. The CDR3 consists of 15 residues. The CDR3 region has the DNA TGTGCCAGCAGTCCCTTCGTGGGGCGCACAGGGACCCAGTACTTC. It yields the protein CASSPFVGRTGTQYF.

Comments on this clonotype: This may be a read error: a much more frequent sequence differs by one nucleotide. The V call is TRBV27, the J call TRBJ1-2; the D gene is possibly TRBD1 (5 bases). Per the germline V gene, CDR1 is MNHEY and CDR2 is SMNVEV (reference sequence). Trimming removed 6 bases from V and 6 bases from J, with 14 bases in between. CDR3 length: 13 residues. CDR3 in amino acids: CASRRGGDHGYTF. For the CDR3, the DNA is TGTGCCAGCAGGAGGGGAGGAGACCATGGCTACACCTTC.

This clonotype was found many times. The chain links TRBV14 to TRBJ2-2; 9 bases are shared with TRBD2. Per germline, CDR1 SGHDN and CDR2 FVKESK. The CDR3 has 16 amino acids. V shed 3 bases, J shed 6 bases, and the junction held 8 bases outside the gene matches. The chain's CDR3 is CASSQGLAGPPGELFF. Written as DNA, the CDR3 is TGTGCCAGCAGCCAGGGCCTAGCGGGGCCCCCCGGGGAGCTGTTTTTT.

This sequence joins TRBV12-3 or TRBV12-4 and TRBJ2-4; 8 bases agree with TRBD1. Trimming removed 2 bases from V and 12 bases from J; junction bases left unmatched: 9. The CDR3 is 14 amino acids. CDR3 sequence (DNA): TGTGCCAGCAGTTTACCCGACAGGGGAGACACTCAGTACTTC. Protein: CASSLPDRGDTQYF.